These 25 T cell receptor beta chains originate from one sample sequenced in a study of OX40 agonist ivuxolimab in advanced cancers. TCRdb's table, derived via immunoSEQ multiplex PCR, lists solely in-frame clones and lacks some. This sample has more than 95,000 clones, with under 95% found just once. The sequenced sample was CD4+ or CD8+ T cells sorted from blood, obtained in a trial of the OX40 agonist ivuxolimab. The receptors were sampled from an adult with an advanced solid tumor such as melanoma, head and neck, liver or kidney cancer.

The chain couples TRBV11-2 to TRBJ2-3, with 9 bases aligning to TRBD1. CDR1 is SGHAT, CDR2 FQNNGV, per germline. This CDR3 is built from 16 residues. The J segment lost 2 bases and the V segment lost 2 bases, leaving 5 bases of the junction unmatched. The DNA of the CDR3 is TGTGCCAGCAGCTTATGGACAGGGGCTCTCACAGATACGCAGTATTTT. As protein: CASSLWTGALTDTQYF.

The chain employs TRBV10-2 and TRBJ1-1; D gene unclear. The CDR3 totals 15 residues. Trimming took off 3 bases at V and 0 bases at J, with 11 bases between the two ends. Germline CDR1 and CDR2: WSHSY and SAAADI. CDR3 DNA sequence: TGCGCCAGCAGTGAAGATCCAGAATTGAACACTGAAGCTTTCTTT. This gives the protein CASSEDPELNTEAFF.

This chain links TRBV6-1 with TRBJ1-5; unclear D gene. This CDR3 has 15 amino acids. The V gene's germline CDR1 is MNHNS and CDR2 SASEGT. V shed 5 bases and J shed 3 bases, with 14 bases lying between them. CDR3 DNA sequence: TGTGCCAGCAGTTCGGCCACAACTCCCAATCAGCCCCAGCATTTT. Amino acids: CASSSATTPNQPQHF.

The chain joins TRBV5-1 to TRBJ2-5, with D possibly being TRBD1 or TRBD2 (5 bases each). V was trimmed by 0 bases and J by 2 bases, leaving 11 bases between them. Germline values: CDR1 SGHRS, CDR2 YFSETQ. CDR3 size: 15 residues. Here the CDR3 reads CASSLGDDPQETQYF. The DNA of the CDR3 is TGCGCCAGCAGCTTGGGGGACGACCCACAAGAGACCCAGTACTTC.

This clone came up once. V is TRBV30 and J is TRBJ1-3; D is possibly TRBD1 (6 bases). The V and J ends lost 2 bases and 1 base respectively, with 9 bases between them. CDR1 is GTSNPN and CDR2 is SVGIG in the germline V gene (reference sequence). The CDR3 is 14 amino acids. CDR3 in amino acids: CAWSYDRSGNTIYF. The CDR3 region has the DNA TGTGCCTGGAGTTACGACAGGTCTGGAAACACCATATATTTT.

V and J are TRBV20-1 and TRBJ2-7; no firm D call. The CDR3 covers 11 residues. Trimming took off 3 bases at V and 0 bases at J, with 3 bases between the two ends. Germline CDR1 and CDR2: DFQATT and SNEGSKA (reference sequence). The CDR3 loop is CSARNSYEQYF. For the CDR3, the DNA is TGCAGTGCTAGGAACTCCTACGAGCAGTACTTC.

This sequence joins TRBV11-3 and TRBJ2-5; possible D gene TRBD2, 6 bases. The germline V gene encodes CDR1 SGHNT and CDR2 YENEEA. This CDR3 spans 12 amino acids. V gave up 7 bases and J gave up 2 bases, with 8 bases separating them. Written as DNA, the CDR3 is TGTGCCAGCACTGGGGGGCAAGAGACCCAGTACTTC. Its translation: CASTGGQETQYF.

This clone was seen only once. The chain employs TRBV18 and TRBJ2-1; weak D call: TRBD2 (6 bases). Germline CDR1 is KGHSH and CDR2 is LQKENI. The CDR3 contains 15 residues. V was clipped by 3 bases and J by 3 bases, with 12 bases between them. DNA for the CDR3: TGTGCCAGCTCACCCCCTAGCGCCAACTACAATGAGCAGTTCTTC. Residues: CASSPPSANYNEQFF.

This clone was counted a single time. CDR3 residues: CASSERSGTGVTEAFF. The CDR3 nucleotides are TGTGCCAGCAGTGAACGTTCCGGGACAGGGGTCACTGAAGCTTTCTTT. The rearrangement links TRBV6-1 to TRBJ1-1; 10 nucleotides line up with TRBD1. CDR3 length equals 16 residues. V lost 2 bases to trimming and J lost 4 bases; unmatched junction nucleotides: 7. From germline, CDR1 is MNHNS and CDR2 SASEGT.

The chain carries TRBV28 and TRBJ2-1; 8 bases map to TRBD2. Losses at the gene ends were 2 bases for V and 4 bases for J; bases not matched to a gene: 4. This CDR3 is 15 amino acids long. CDR1 MDHEN and CDR2 SYDVKM come from the germline V gene. The CDR3 here is CASSLSGSRYNEQFF. DNA of the CDR3: TGTGCCAGCAGTTTAAGCGGGAGTAGGTACAATGAGCAGTTCTTC. Complete variable domain (other parts from reference TRBV28 and TRBJ2-1): DVKVTQSSRYLVKRTGEKVFLECVQDMDHENMFWYRQDPGLGLRLIYFSYDVKMKEKGDIPEGYSVSREKKERFSLILESASTNQTSMYLCASSLSGSRYNEQFFGPGTRLTVL.

The gene calls are TRBV30 and TRBJ1-1; TRBD1 aligns across 7 bases. This CDR3 has 13 residues. V lost 6 bases, J lost 5 bases, and 9 bases stayed unmatched. CDR1 GTSNPN and CDR2 SVGIG come from the germline V gene (reference sequence). For the CDR3, the DNA is TGTGCCTGTTCTCAGGGGGAGAGGACTGAAGCTTTCTTT. Protein: CACSQGERTEAFF. Supplemented by reference TRBV30 and TRBJ1-1, the full variable domain reads SQTIHQWPATLVQPVGSPLSLECTVEGTSNPNLYWYRQAAGRGLQLLFYSVGIGQISSEVPQNLSASRPQDRQFILSSKKLLLSDSGFYLCACSQGERTEAFFGQGTRLTVV.

The chain carries TRBV9 and TRBJ1-2, with 9 bases matching TRBD1. CDR3 length: 13 amino acids. Germline CDR1 is SGDLS and CDR2 is YYNGEE. The V gene end was trimmed by 0 bases and the J gene end by 8 bases; junction bases not matched to a gene: 2. In nucleotides, the CDR3 is TGTGCCAGCAGCGTAGGACAGGGGGTGGGCTACACCTTC. It codes for CASSVGQGVGYTF.

The chain employs TRBV28 and TRBJ1-1, with 11 bases fitting TRBD1. The CDR3 has 15 amino acids. With V trimmed by 8 bases and J by 5 bases, 10 bases remained unmatched. The germline V gene encodes CDR1 MDHEN and CDR2 SYDVKM. The CDR3 region is CASLGQGAFWTEAFF. CDR3 DNA sequence: TGTGCCAGCCTAGGACAGGGGGCTTTCTGGACTGAAGCTTTCTTT.

This rearrangement joins TRBV6-5 to TRBJ2-2; TRBD2 aligns across 8 bases. V gave up 6 bases and J gave up 8 bases; unmatched junction bases: 11. There are 15 residues in the CDR3. Germline CDR1 is MNHEY and CDR2 is SVGAGI. The CDR3 reads CASSDSSGRTGELFF. CDR3 in DNA: TGTGCCAGCAGCGATTCGAGCGGGAGAACGGGGGAGCTGTTTTTT.

The CDR3 protein is CAWSVYGVTGQGYTF. The CDR3 DNA is TGTGCCTGGAGTGTGTACGGGGTGACAGGGCAAGGCTACACCTTC. This sequence joins TRBV30 and TRBJ1-2, with TRBD1 matching 7 bases. Per the germline V gene, CDR1 is GTSNPN and CDR2 is SVGIG (reference sequence). J gave up 8 bases and V 0 bases, and 12 bases lay outside the gene matches. The length of the CDR3 is 15 residues.

For this clone: Other DNA sequences in the sample encode the same CDR3. The chain carries TRBV28 and TRBJ1-2; D not resolved. This CDR3 contains 11 residues. The ends were cut back, 6 bases at V and 5 bases at J, with 7 bases in the middle. Germline V lookup: CDR1 MDHEN, CDR2 SYDVKM. The CDR3 DNA is TGTGCCAGCAGACCGGATTATGGCTACACCTTC. Amino acid sequence: CASRPDYGYTF.

J is TRBJ2-7 and V is TRBV5-4, with 8 positions matching TRBD2. Germline CDR1 reads SGHNT; CDR2 reads YYREEE (reference sequence). With V trimmed by 4 bases and J by 3 bases, 12 bases remained unmatched. The CDR3 is 16 amino acids. Written as DNA, the CDR3 is TGTGCCAGCAGCCCCCTTCCCCGCGGGAGGTTCTACGAGCAGTACTTC. It specifies CASSPLPRGRFYEQYF.

V gene TRBV11-3 combines with J gene TRBJ2-5; D tentatively reads TRBD1 or TRBD2 (5 bases each). Per the germline V gene, CDR1 is SGHNT and CDR2 is YENEEA. V lost 7 bases and J lost 5, with 17 bases in between. The CDR3 is made up of 14 amino acids. The CDR3: CASNRQIPGETQYF. The CDR3 DNA sequence: TGTGCCAGCAACCGACAGATACCGGGGGAGACCCAGTACTTC.

This chain links TRBV28 with TRBJ1-3; D is possibly TRBD1 (5 bases). V lost 5 bases, J lost 0 bases, and 14 bases lay in between. Germline CDR1 reads MDHEN; CDR2 reads SYDVKM. The CDR3 sequence is 16 residues long. The CDR3 DNA is TGTGCCAGCAGTATCGGGACTCTGCGCTCTGGAAACACCATATATTTT. This gives the protein CASSIGTLRSGNTIYF.

The genes are TRBV28 and TRBJ1-5; TRBD1 aligns across 9 bases. From germline, CDR1 is MDHEN and CDR2 SYDVKM. The trim removed 2 bases at V and 6 bases at J, leaving 11 bases unmatched. CDR3 length equals 17 residues. DNA for the CDR3: TGTGCCAGCAGTTTACATACCCAGGGACAGGGCGGTCAGCCCCAGCATTTT. It specifies CASSLHTQGQGGQPQHF.

V and J are TRBV18 and TRBJ1-1; 7 bases are a match to TRBD1. The germline gives CDR1 KGHSH, CDR2 LQKENI. The trim removed 10 bases at V and 4 bases at J, leaving 9 bases unmatched. The CDR3 has 13 amino acids. The CDR3 is CATRPQGGTEAFF. The CDR3 region has the DNA TGTGCCACCCGCCCGCAGGGGGGCACTGAAGCTTTCTTT.

The chain recombines TRBV7-3 with TRBJ2-5; 8 bases agree with TRBD2. The V segment lost 3 bases and the J segment 2 bases; nucleotides outside the gene matches: 5. The CDR3 consists of 15 residues. CDR1 is SGHTA, CDR2 FQGTGA, per germline. The CDR3 reads CASSFLSGKQETQYF. The CDR3 DNA reads TGTGCCAGCAGCTTTCTTAGCGGGAAACAAGAGACCCAGTACTTC. Based on the CDR3 plus reference TRBV7-3 and TRBJ2-5, the full variable domain is GAGVSQTPSNKVTEKGKYVELRCDPISGHTALYWYRQSLGQGPEFLIYFQGTGAADDSGLPNDRFFAVRPEGSVSTLKIQRTERGDSAVYLCASSFLSGKQETQYFGPGTRLLVL.

The chain couples TRBV27 to TRBJ2-1, with unresolved D. Trimming pared 2 bases from V and 11 bases from J, leaving 16 bases between. Looked up from germline, CDR1 is MNHEY and CDR2 is SMNVEV (reference sequence). The CDR3 covers 14 residues. This chain's CDR3 is CASSLAIPDPQQFF. The CDR3 DNA is TGTGCCAGCAGTTTAGCTATACCGGACCCCCAGCAGTTCTTC.

The chain has TRBV5-6 and TRBJ1-3; D is unresolved. Germline V gene data show CDR1 as SGHDT and CDR2 as YYEEEE. The CDR3 covers 17 residues. Deletions cut 0 bases from V and 0 bases from J, with 13 bases between. Here the CDR3 reads CASSLERGQLSGNTIYF. The CDR3, as DNA: TGTGCCAGCAGCTTGGAGCGAGGGCAACTCTCTGGAAACACCATATATTTT.

The chain employs TRBV25-1 and TRBJ2-7, with 7 bases matching TRBD1. This CDR3 has 14 residues. CDR1 is MGHDK, CDR2 SYGVNS, per germline. The V gene end was trimmed by 3 bases and the J gene end by 3 bases; junction bases not matched to a gene: 5. CDR3 amino acids: CASSDTGAHYEQYF. CDR3 sequence (DNA): TGTGCCAGCAGTGATACAGGGGCCCACTACGAGCAGTACTTC.